The entry that follows covers one T cell receptor beta chain sequence. The record originates from a study of blood T cell repertoires in COVID-19. Looking at the study overall: COVID-19 samples collected from the United States, Italy and Spain covered acute and convalescent phases. PBMCs, B-cell-depleted T cells, or T cells provided the cDNA or gDNA that made up the material.

Seattle's cohort entered during active infection and was followed longitudinally. In the original workflow: Amplified reference gene primers provided the basis for estimating nucleated cell counts. TCRdb's table, derived via immunoSEQ multiplex PCR, lists solely in-frame clones and lacks some. V, J and clone size are those of that table, while D and trimming were read from the DNA. The table shows about 360,000 clones, with about 86% occurring only once. The CDR3 runs to 14 residues. The V and J ends lost 7 bases and 6 bases, in that order; junction bases with no gene match: 7. CDR1 is LNHDA and CDR2 is SQIVND in the germline V gene (reference sequence).

The V call is TRBV19, the J call TRBJ1-2, with 11 bases identical to TRBD1. This clonotype was obtained from a woman aged 60-75 years with COVID-19, enrolled during active disease. The sample taken for sequencing was peripheral blood. Here the CDR3 DNA reads TGTGCCAGTACCTTAAGGGACAGGGGGAATGGCTACACCTTC. Amino acids: CASTLRDRGNGYTF.